A selection of T cell receptor beta chains follows, all from one sample in a study of T cells in Graves' hyperthyroidism and ophthalmopathy. TCRdb processed the multiplex PCR reads anew with MiXCR; each CDR3 protein has one entry. The table includes about half a million distinct CDR3 sequences, approximately 25% detected once. What was sequenced was blood. The receptors stem from a woman in her 30s with Graves' ophthalmopathy. CDR3s include the opening cysteine and the closing phenylalanine or tryptophan. The D gene is left open where the match is weak. The listing skips clone size in some rows; elsewhere it reads once, few, many or a size class.

V gene	D gene	clone size	J gene	CDR3 DNA	CDR3 protein
TRBV28	-	-	TRBJ1-3	TGTGCCATCAGTTTTGGGGGCTCTGGAAACACCATATATTTT	CAISFGGSGNTIYF
TRBV24-1	TRBD1	many	TRBJ2-5	TGTGCCACCAGTGACCTTGGACAGGGTTTTAAGGAGACCCAGTACTTC	CATSDLGQGFKETQYF
TRBV28	TRBD1	-	TRBJ2-7	TGTGCCAGCAGTTTGCGTGGGCAGGGGGAAGGCGAGCAGTACTTC	CASSLRGQGEGEQYF
TRBV6-2/TRBV6-3	TRBD2	many	TRBJ2-7	TGTGCCAGCAGTTACGATCGGGTGGCTAGCGGGGGTCTACCCTACGAGCAGTACTTC	CASSYDRVASGGLPYEQYF
TRBV19	TRBD1	-	TRBJ1-2	TGTGCCAGTAAAGGGACAGGGATCGATCGAGGCTACACCTTC	CASKGTGIDRGYTF
TRBV29-1	TRBD1	many	TRBJ2-5	TGCAGCGTTGGCAAGGGACAGGGTTGGACCCAGTACTTC	CSVGKGQGWTQYF
TRBV4-1	TRBD1	-	TRBJ1-5	TGCGCCAGCAGCGAAGGGAGGGGGCGAAGCAATCAGCCCCAGCATTTT	CASSEGRGRSNQPQHF
TRBV6-1	TRBD1	-	TRBJ1-2	TGTGCCAGCAGCGACAGGGGGCCGACCTATGGCTACACCTTC	CASSDRGPTYGYTF
TRBV4-1	-	few	TRBJ2-7	TGCGCCAGCAGCCAGGTCCCCCCGGTGGGATATAGCTCCTACGAGCAGTACTTC	CASSQVPPVGYSSYEQYF
TRBV6-2/TRBV6-3	-	few	TRBJ2-5	TGTGCCAGCAGTCGAGCACCCAAAGAGACCCAGTACTTC	CASSRAPKETQYF
TRBV6-1	-	many	TRBJ1-4	TGTGCCAGCAGTGCCCATACTGAAAAACTGTTTTTT	CASSAHTEKLFF
TRBV3-1	-	-	TRBJ1-6	TGTGCCAGCAGCCCCAGGCTTGCGGATTCACCCCTCCACTTT	CASSPRLADSPLHF
TRBV5-1	TRBD1	-	TRBJ2-6	TGCGCCAGCAGCTCCGGGACAGGGGCTGGGGCCAACGTCCTGACTTTC	CASSSGTGAGANVLTF
TRBV7-2	TRBD2	-	TRBJ2-7	TGTGCCAGCAGCCCGTTGCGGGAGACCTACGAGCAGTACTTC	CASSPLRETYEQYF
TRBV29-1	-	many	TRBJ1-1	TGCAGCGGACAAGGACGGTTGAACACTGAAGCTTTCTTT	CSGQGRLNTEAFF
TRBV5-1	TRBD1	many	TRBJ2-2	TGCGCCAGCAGCCCCGGACAGGGGGCGGGTACCGGGGAGCTGTTTTTT	CASSPGQGAGTGELFF
TRBV6-1	TRBD2	few	TRBJ2-7	TGTGCCAGCAGTAGCACCACGGGGGGAGGATCCTACGAGCAGTACTTC	CASSSTTGGGSYEQYF
TRBV19	TRBD1	-	TRBJ1-1	TGTGCCAGTAGTCCGAACAGGGGGGTAAGGACTGAAGCTTTCTTT	CASSPNRGVRTEAFF
TRBV5-1	-	many	TRBJ1-4	TGCGCCAGCAGCACCGGGACGGGGAATGAAAAACTGTTTTTT	CASSTGTGNEKLFF
TRBV5-1	TRBD1	many	TRBJ1-1	TGCGCCAGCAGCCCGAGGACAGGGGGCGCTTCCTCTGGCGCTTTCTTT	CASSPRTGGASSGAFF
TRBV20-1	TRBD1	few	TRBJ1-1	TGCAGTGCCACCGGGACAGGGGCCGGTGAAGCTTTCTTT	CSATGTGAGEAFF
TRBV6-1	TRBD1	-	TRBJ2-7	TGTGCCAGCAGTGAACAGGGGGCCGAGCAGTACTTC	CASSEQGAEQYF
TRBV4-2	-	many	TRBJ2-7	TGTGCCAGCAGCCAAGGAGAGAACCCCTACGAGCAGTACTTC	CASSQGENPYEQYF
TRBV28	-	-	TRBJ1-1	TGTGCCAGCAGATTGGACGGGGTTACTGAAGCTTTCTTT	CASRLDGVTEAFF
TRBV24-1	TRBD1	few	TRBJ2-2	TGTGCCACCAGTGATCCTCCGGGACAGGGGGGCACCACCGGGGAGCTGTTTTTT	CATSDPPGQGGTTGELFF
TRBV27	-	-	TRBJ1-2	TGTGCCAGCAGTTGGTCCGGGGGCGAGCCTAATGGCTACACCTTC	CASSWSGGEPNGYTF
TRBV5-1	TRBD1	many	TRBJ1-2	TGCGCCAGCAGCTGGATACAGGGGTCGGATGGCTACACCTTC	CASSWIQGSDGYTF
TRBV27	-	many	TRBJ2-7	TGTGCCAGCAGTTTATATTTAGTACGAGGGAACGAGCAGTACTTC	CASSLYLVRGNEQYF
TRBV7-2	-	many	TRBJ2-7	TGTGCCAGCAGCTTATTCGCAGGGGAGGCCGAGCAGTACTTC	CASSLFAGEAEQYF
TRBV20-1	-	many	TRBJ2-7	TGCAGTGCTAGCCGCCCCGGCGGGGAGCAGTACTTC	CSASRPGGEQYF
TRBV10-3	-	many	TRBJ1-2	TGTGCCACGTCACCCACGACCCCTAACTATGGCTACACCTTC	CATSPTTPNYGYTF
TRBV5-1	-	many	TRBJ2-7	TGCGCCAGCAGCTTGGCGATTGACAGTCCCTACGAGCAGTACTTC	CASSLAIDSPYEQYF
TRBV24-1	TRBD1	-	TRBJ1-1	TGTGCCACCAGTGATTCGCCCAGGGACAGAAGAATACGTGAAGCTTTCTTT	CATSDSPRDRRIREAFF
TRBV4-2	TRBD2	few	TRBJ2-7	TGTGCCAGCAGCCAAGACGGGCTAGCGGGGGGGCCCCCCTACGAGCAGTACTTC	CASSQDGLAGGPPYEQYF
TRBV20-1	-	-	TRBJ2-7	TGCAGTGCTAGAGGGTCCCTCTACGAGCAGTACTTC	CSARGSLYEQYF
TRBV5-1	-	few	TRBJ2-7	TGCGCCAGCAGCTTGGATAGCCCTCTCTCCTACGAGCAGTACTTC	CASSLDSPLSYEQYF
TRBV10-3	-	-	TRBJ1-1	TGTGCCATCAGTGAACCGTCCGCCCCGAACACTGAAGCTTTCTTT	CAISEPSAPNTEAFF
TRBV6-2/TRBV6-3	TRBD1	many	TRBJ2-7	TGTGCCAGCACTGAGGACAGGGACGAGCAGTACTTC	CASTEDRDEQYF
TRBV20-1	-	once	TRBJ1-2	TGCAGTGCTAGTGAAAATTTTTGGAGTGACGGCTACACCTTC	CSASENFWSDGYTF
TRBV2	-	few	TRBJ1-1	TGTGCCAGCAGGGCTGACTACACTGAAGCTTTCTTT	CASRADYTEAFF
TRBV27	-	many	TRBJ1-5	TGTGCCAGTAGTTCCCCTGGTCAGCCCCAGCATTTT	CASSSPGQPQHF